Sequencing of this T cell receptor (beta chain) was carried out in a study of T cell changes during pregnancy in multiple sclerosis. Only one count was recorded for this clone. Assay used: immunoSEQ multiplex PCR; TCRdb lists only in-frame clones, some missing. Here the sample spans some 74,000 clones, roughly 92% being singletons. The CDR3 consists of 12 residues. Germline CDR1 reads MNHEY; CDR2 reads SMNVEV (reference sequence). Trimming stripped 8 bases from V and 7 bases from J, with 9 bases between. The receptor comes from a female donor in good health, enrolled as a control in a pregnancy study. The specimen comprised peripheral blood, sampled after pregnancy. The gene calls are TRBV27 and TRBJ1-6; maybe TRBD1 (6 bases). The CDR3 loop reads CASSDRNSPLHF. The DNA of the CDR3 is TGTGCCAGCTCAGACAGGAATTCACCCCTCCACTTT.